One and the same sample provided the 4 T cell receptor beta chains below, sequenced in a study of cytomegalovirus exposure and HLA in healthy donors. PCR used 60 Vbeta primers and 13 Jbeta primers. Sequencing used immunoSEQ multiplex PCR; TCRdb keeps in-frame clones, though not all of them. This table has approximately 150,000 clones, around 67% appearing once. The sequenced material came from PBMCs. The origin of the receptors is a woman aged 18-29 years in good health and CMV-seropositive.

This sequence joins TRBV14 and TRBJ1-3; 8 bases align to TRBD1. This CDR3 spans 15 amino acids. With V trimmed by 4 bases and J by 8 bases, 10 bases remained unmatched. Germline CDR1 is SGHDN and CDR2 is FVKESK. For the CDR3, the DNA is TGTGCCAGCAGCCTTTGGACAGGGCCCGCGGACACCATATATTTT. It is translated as CASSLWTGPADTIYF.

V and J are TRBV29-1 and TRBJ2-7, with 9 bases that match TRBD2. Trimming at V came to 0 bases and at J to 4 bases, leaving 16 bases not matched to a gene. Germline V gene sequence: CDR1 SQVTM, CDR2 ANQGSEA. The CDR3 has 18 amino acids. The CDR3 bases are TGCAGCGTTGAAGACCCGCCCCAAGAGGTAGCGGGGGCTTACGAGCAGTACTTC. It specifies CSVEDPPQEVAGAYEQYF.

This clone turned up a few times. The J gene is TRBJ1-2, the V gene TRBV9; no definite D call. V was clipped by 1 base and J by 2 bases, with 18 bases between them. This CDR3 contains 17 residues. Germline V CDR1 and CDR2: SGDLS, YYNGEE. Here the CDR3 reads CASSVTHARAGNYGYTF. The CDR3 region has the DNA TGTGCCAGCAGCGTAACCCATGCGAGGGCGGGCAACTATGGCTACACCTTC.

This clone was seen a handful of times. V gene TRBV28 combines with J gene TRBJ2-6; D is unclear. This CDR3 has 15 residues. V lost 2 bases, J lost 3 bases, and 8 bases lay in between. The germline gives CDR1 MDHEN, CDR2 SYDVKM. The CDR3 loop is CASSLLAGGANVLTF. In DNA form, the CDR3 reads TGTGCCAGCAGTTTACTGGCAGGTGGGGCCAACGTCCTGACTTTC.